These T cell receptor beta chains were read from a single sample in a study of PD-1 blockade in classical Hodgkin lymphoma. Libraries were prepared by immunoSEQ multiplex PCR; TCRdb keeps only in-frame clonotypes and omits some of them. Altogether roughly 96,000 clones are present, roughly nine tenths being singletons, with the ten largest covering about 10%. Sequenced here: peripheral blood mononuclear cells (PBMCs), sampled before the second cycle of nivolumab. The receptors here all came from a human donor with classical Hodgkin lymphoma. CDR3s leave out the opening cysteine and the closing phenylalanine or tryptophan.

TRBV7-8	TRBJ1-4	ASRRQGAANEKLF
TRBV7-6	TRBJ2-5	ASTYGHETQY
TRBV13	TRBJ1-6	ASSSPGPNSPLH
TRBV19	TRBJ2-6	ASSMGYGANVLT
TRBV28	TRBJ2-1	ASSPGTSSYNEQF
TRBV19	TRBJ2-7	ASSRDRGRSEQY
TRBV25-1	TRBJ2-1	ASSTLTEGYNEQF
TRBV5-1	TRBJ2-3	ASSLGWAQRGSSTDTQY
TRBV27	TRBJ2-5	ASSLSVAGMGETQY
TRBV6-5	TRBJ1-2	ASTKGPHYGYT
TRBV18	TRBJ1-6	ASSPLAAGSDSPLH
TRBV10-2	TRBJ1-2	ASRDGGGGNGGYT
TRBV6-5	TRBJ2-7	ASSYLSGTSYEQY
TRBV27	TRBJ1-6	ASSTSGGINNSPLH
TRBV5-1	TRBJ2-7	ASSLTSSLVYEQY
TRBV30	TRBJ1-1	AWKLPGGRSEAF